This T cell receptor (beta chain) derives from a study of cytomegalovirus exposure and HLA in healthy donors. The CDR3 is made up of 14 amino acids. The V gene's germline CDR1 is GTSNPN and CDR2 SVGIG (reference sequence). The V end was cut by 2 bases, the J end by 2 bases, with 11 bases between. Use of 60 Vbeta and 13 Jbeta primers characterized the PCR. This table comes from immunoSEQ multiplex PCR, and its TCRdb copy is limited to in-frame clones, with some not included. The repertoire consists of about 160,000 clones, with 79% occurring once and the leading ten covering roughly 6.3%. The chain combines TRBV30 with TRBJ2-3; the D gene is possibly TRBD1 (6 bases). The receptor was derived from a man between 50 and 59 years old in good health and CMV-seropositive. Sequencing was done on a sample of PBMCs. DNA of the CDR3: TGTGCCTGGAGTACCGGACAGTACACAGATACGCAGTATTTT. This encodes CAWSTGQYTDTQYF.